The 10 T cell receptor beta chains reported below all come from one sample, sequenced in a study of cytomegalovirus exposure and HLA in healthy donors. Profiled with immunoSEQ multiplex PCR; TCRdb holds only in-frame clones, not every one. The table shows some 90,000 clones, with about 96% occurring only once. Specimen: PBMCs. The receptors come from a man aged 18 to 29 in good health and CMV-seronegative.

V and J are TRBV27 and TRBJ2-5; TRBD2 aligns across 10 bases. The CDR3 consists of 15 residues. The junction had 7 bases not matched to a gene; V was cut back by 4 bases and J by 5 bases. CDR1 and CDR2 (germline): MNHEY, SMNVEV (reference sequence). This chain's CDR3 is CASSSEREGEETQYF. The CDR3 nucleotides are TGTGCCAGCAGTTCGGAGCGGGAGGGTGAGGAGACCCAGTACTTC.

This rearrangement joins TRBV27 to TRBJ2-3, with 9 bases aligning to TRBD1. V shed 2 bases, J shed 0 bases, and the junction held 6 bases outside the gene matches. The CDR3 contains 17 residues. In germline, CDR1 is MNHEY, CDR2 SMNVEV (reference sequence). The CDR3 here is CASSLRDRASSTDTQYF. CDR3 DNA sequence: TGTGCCAGCAGTTTAAGGGACAGGGCTTCGAGCACAGATACGCAGTATTTT.

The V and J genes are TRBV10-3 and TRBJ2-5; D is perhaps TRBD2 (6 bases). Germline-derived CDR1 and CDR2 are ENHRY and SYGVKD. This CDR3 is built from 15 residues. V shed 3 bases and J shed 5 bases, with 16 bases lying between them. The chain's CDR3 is CAISDVLEGSETQYF. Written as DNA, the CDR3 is TGTGCCATCAGTGACGTGCTGGAGGGATCGGAGACCCAGTACTTC.

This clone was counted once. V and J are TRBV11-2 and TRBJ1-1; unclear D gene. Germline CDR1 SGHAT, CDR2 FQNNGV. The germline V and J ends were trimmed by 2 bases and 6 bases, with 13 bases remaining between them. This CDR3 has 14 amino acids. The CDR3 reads CASSLRVRSAEAFF. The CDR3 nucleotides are TGTGCCAGCAGCTTAAGAGTCCGAAGCGCTGAAGCTTTCTTT.

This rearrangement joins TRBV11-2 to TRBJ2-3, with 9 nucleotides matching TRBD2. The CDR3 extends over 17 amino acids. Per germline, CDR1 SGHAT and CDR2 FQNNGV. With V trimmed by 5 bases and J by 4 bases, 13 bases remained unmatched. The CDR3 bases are TGTGCCAGCAGCCTATTATACCCAGCGGGAGGCCCAGATACGCAGTATTTT. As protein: CASSLLYPAGGPDTQYF.

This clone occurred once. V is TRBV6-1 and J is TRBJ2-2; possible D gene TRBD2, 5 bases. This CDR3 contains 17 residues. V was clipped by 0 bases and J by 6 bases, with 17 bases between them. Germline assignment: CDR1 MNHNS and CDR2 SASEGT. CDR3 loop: CASSEAKRVLLAGELFF. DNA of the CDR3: TGTGCCAGCAGTGAAGCGAAGAGGGTTCTTCTTGCCGGGGAGCTGTTTTTT.

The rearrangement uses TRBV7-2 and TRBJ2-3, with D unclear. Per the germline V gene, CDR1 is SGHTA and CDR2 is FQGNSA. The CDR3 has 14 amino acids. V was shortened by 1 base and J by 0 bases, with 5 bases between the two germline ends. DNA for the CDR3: TGTGCCAGCAGCTTAGTTGGCAGCACAGATACGCAGTATTTT. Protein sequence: CASSLVGSTDTQYF.

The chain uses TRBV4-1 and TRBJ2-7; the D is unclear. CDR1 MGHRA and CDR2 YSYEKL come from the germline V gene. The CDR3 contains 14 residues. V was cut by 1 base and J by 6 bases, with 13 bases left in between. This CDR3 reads CASSQVARGAEQYF. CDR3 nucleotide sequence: TGCGCCAGCAGCCAAGTTGCCCGCGGAGCCGAGCAGTACTTC.

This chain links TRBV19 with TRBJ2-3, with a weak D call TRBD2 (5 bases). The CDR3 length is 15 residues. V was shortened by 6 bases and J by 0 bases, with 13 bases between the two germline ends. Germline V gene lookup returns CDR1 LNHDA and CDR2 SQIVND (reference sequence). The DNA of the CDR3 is TGTGCCAGTAGACGGAGGCCGGTGAGCACAGATACGCAGTATTTT. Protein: CASRRRPVSTDTQYF.

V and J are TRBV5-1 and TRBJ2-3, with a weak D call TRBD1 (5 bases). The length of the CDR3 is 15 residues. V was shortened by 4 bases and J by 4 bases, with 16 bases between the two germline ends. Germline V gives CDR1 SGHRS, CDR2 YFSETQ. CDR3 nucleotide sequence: TGCGCCAGCAGCCCCGAGGCAGGGCAAGCAGATACGCAGTATTTT. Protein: CASSPEAGQADTQYF.